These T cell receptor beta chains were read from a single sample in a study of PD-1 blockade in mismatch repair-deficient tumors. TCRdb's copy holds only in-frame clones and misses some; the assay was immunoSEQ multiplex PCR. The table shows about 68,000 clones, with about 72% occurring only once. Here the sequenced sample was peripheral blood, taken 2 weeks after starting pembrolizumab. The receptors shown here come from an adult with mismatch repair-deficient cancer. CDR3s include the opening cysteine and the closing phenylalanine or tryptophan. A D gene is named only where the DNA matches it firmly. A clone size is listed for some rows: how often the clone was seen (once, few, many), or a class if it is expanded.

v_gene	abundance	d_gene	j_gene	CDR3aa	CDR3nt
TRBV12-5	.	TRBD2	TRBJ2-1	CASGLTPPGLAYEQFF	TGTGCTAGTGGTTTGACGCCTCCGGGACTAGCCTATGAGCAGTTCTTC
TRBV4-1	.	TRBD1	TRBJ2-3	CASSLAPGQEKITDTQYF	TGCGCCAGCAGCCTTGCACCGGGACAGGAAAAAATCACAGATACGCAGTATTTT
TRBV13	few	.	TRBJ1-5	CASSLGRQFGRGGDNQPQHF	TGTGCCAGCAGCTTAGGCCGACAGTTTGGGCGGGGGGGCGACAATCAGCCCCAGCATTTT
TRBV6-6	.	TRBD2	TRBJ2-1	CASSYPGTSGRNEQFF	TGTGCCAGCAGTTACCCTGGGACTAGCGGGAGAAATGAGCAGTTCTTC
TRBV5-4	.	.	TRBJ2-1	CASSLGGWDEQFF	TGTGCCAGCAGCCTCGGTGGGTGGGATGAGCAGTTCTTC
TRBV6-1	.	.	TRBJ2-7	CASPGRSAFEQYF	TGTGCCAGCCCGGGACGGTCCGCCTTCGAGCAGTACTTC
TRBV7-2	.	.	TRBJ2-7	CASSLQGYEQYF	TGTGCCAGCAGCCTGCAGGGATACGAGCAGTACTTC
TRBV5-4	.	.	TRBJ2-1	CASSPGGTAYNEQFF	TGTGCCAGCAGCCCGGGGGGGACAGCCTACAATGAGCAGTTCTTC
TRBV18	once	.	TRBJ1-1	CASSPFPNTEAFF	TGTGCCAGCTCACCATTCCCGAACACTGAAGCTTTCTTT
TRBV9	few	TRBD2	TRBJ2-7	CASSAKTSGSVTEQYF	TGTGCCAGCAGCGCCAAGACTAGCGGGAGCGTAACCGAGCAGTACTTC
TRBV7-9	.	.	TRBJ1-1	CASSSYSLNTEAFF	TGTGCCAGCAGTTCCTACAGTTTGAACACTGAAGCTTTCTTT
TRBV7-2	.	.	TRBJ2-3	CASRWSLSTDTQYF	TGTGCCAGCAGGTGGTCCCTGAGCACAGATACGCAGTATTTT
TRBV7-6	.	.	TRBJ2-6	CASSLQRSGANVLTF	TGTGCCAGCAGCCTCCAGAGGTCTGGGGCCAACGTCCTGACTTTC
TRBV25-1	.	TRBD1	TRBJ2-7	CATNDRGVLYEQYF	TGTGCCACAAACGACAGGGGGGTACTCTACGAGCAGTACTTC
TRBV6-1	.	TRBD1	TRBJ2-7	CASSPGQGAYEQYF	TGTGCCAGCAGTCCGGGACAGGGTGCCTACGAGCAGTACTTC
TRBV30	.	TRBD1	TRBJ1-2	CAWSSQGEGGYTF	TGTGCCTGGAGTTCACAGGGGGAGGGTGGCTACACCTTC
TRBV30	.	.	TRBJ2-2	CAWSEGAGELFF	TGTGCCTGGAGCGAGGGCGCCGGGGAGCTGTTTTTT
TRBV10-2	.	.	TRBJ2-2	CASSESWGANTGELFF	TGCGCCAGCAGTGAGTCTTGGGGGGCGAACACCGGGGAGCTGTTTTTT
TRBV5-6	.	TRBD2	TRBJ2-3	CASSPEGAGGLVTDTQYF	TGTGCCAGCAGCCCCGAAGGAGCGGGAGGCCTCGTCACAGATACGCAGTATTTT
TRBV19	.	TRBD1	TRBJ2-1	CATNDRASSYNEQFF	TGTGCCACCAACGACAGGGCGAGCTCCTACAATGAGCAGTTCTTC
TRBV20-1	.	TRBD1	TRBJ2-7	CSARTGGEQYF	TGCAGTGCGCGGACAGGGGGCGAGCAGTACTTC
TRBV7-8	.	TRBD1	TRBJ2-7	CASTTRQGPYEQYF	TGTGCCAGCACAACTCGACAGGGTCCCTACGAGCAGTACTTC
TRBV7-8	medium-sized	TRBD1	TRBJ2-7	CATAQGASYEQYF	TGTGCCACCGCACAGGGGGCGTCCTACGAGCAGTACTTC
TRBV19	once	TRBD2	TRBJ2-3	CGVMAPGGQYF	TGTGGGGTCATGGCACCGGGGGGGCAGTATTTT
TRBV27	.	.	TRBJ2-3	CASSPRYVGDTQYF	TGTGCCAGCAGTCCCCGGTACGTCGGAGATACGCAGTATTTT
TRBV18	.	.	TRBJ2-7	CASSPGTQSSYEQYF	TGTGCCAGCTCACCAGGGACCCAGAGCTCCTACGAGCAGTACTTC
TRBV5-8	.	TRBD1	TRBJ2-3	CASSLGQGGPTDTQYF	TGTGCCAGCAGCTTGGGACAGGGGGGACCCACAGATACGCAGTATTTT
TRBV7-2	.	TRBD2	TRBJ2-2	CASTREGDNTGELFF	TGTGCCAGCACCCGGGAGGGGGACAACACCGGGGAGCTGTTTTTT
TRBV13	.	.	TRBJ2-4	CASSPITSSAKNIQYF	TGTGCCAGCAGCCCAATCACGTCTTCAGCCAAAAACATTCAGTACTTC
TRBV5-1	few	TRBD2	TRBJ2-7	CASSSSGAYEQYF	TGCGCCAGCAGCTCAAGCGGGGCCTACGAGCAGTACTTC
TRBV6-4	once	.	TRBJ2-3	CASSEWGLGTDTQYF	TGTGCCAGCAGTGAGTGGGGACTGGGCACAGATACGCAGTATTTT
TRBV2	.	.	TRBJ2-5	CASSEAWAGETQYF	TGTGCCAGCAGTGAAGCGTGGGCAGGTGAGACCCAGTACTTC
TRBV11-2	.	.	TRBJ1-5	CASSLDPGGAQHF	TGTGCCAGCAGCTTAGATCCAGGAGGGGCCCAGCATTTT
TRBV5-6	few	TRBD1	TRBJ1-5	CASSVTGDLGNQPQHF	TGTGCCAGCAGCGTAACAGGGGACTTAGGCAATCAGCCCCAGCATTTT
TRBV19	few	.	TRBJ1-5	CASTGLAQPQHF	TGTGCCAGTACCGGTCTAGCTCAGCCCCAGCATTTT
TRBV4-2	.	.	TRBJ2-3	CASSRLMGDTQYF	TGTGCCAGCAGCCGGTTGATGGGAGATACGCAGTATTTT
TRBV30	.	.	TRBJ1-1	CAWSVWGDTEAFF	TGTGCCTGGAGTGTATGGGGGGACACTGAAGCTTTCTTT
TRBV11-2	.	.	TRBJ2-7	CASSPDRYEQYF	TGTGCCAGCAGCCCGGACCGCTACGAGCAGTACTTC
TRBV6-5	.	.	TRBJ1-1	CASSYSRSVLAFF	TGTGCCAGCAGTTACTCCCGGTCCGTCCTAGCTTTCTTT
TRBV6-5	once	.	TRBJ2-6	CASSYSRVSGANVLTF	TGTGCCAGCAGTTACTCGAGAGTCTCTGGGGCCAACGTCCTGACTTTC
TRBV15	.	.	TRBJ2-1	CATSREGASGAPYNEQFF	TGTGCCACCAGCAGAGAGGGGGCAAGCGGGGCACCTTACAATGAGCAGTTCTTC
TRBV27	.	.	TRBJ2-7	CASSLILRVGHEQYF	TGTGCCAGCAGTTTAATCTTGAGGGTTGGCCACGAGCAGTACTTC
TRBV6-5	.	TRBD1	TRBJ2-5	CASKPVTGGGLVQYF	TGTGCCAGCAAGCCTGTGACAGGGGGTGGTTTGGTCCAGTACTTC
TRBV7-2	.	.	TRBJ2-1	CASSLEFWGSYNEQFF	TGTGCCAGCAGCTTAGAATTTTGGGGCTCCTACAATGAGCAGTTCTTC
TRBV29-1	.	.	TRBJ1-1	CSILADPAGAFF	TGCAGCATTCTCGCCGATCCGGCGGGAGCTTTCTTT
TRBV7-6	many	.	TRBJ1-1	CASSPEASNTEAFF	TGTGCCAGCAGTCCGGAGGCCTCGAACACTGAAGCTTTCTTT
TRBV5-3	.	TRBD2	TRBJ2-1	CARGRLAGVFEQFF	TGTGCCAGAGGCCGACTAGCGGGAGTATTTGAGCAGTTCTTC
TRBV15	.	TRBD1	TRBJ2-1	CATSRERQGAPVAAYNEQFF	TGTGCCACCAGCAGAGAAAGACAGGGGGCGCCGGTAGCGGCCTACAATGAGCAGTTCTTC